These T cell receptor beta chains were read from a single sample in a study of T-cell memory formation after mild COVID-19. TCRdb reanalysed the 5' RACE reads using MiXCR and keeps one entry per CDR3 protein. The repertoire consists of 350,000 or so distinct CDR3 sequences, with more than 20% occurring once and the leading ten covering roughly an eighth. The source material was PBMCs or a T cell subset sorted from them (not recorded which). The source of these receptors is an adult woman who had mild COVID-19 (a few samples of this study predate the infection). Cell type and time point are not known. The CDR3 runs from the conserved cysteine through the conserved F or W.

>TRBV19
CASSIGITGELFF
>TRBV5-4
CASSSPGGSYGYTF
>TRBV29-1
CSVFPDLPLNYNEQFF
>TRBV3-1
CASSRRGGGRNNEQFF
>TRBV5-1
CASSSRPDEQFF
>TRBV20-1
CSATGTSGRARETQYF
>TRBV2
CASSEWENQPQHF
>TRBV5-1
CASSAPEQGFDTQYF
>TRBV5-1
CASSARTGEIETQYF
>TRBV7-8
CASSLDRSSYEQYF
>TRBV7-2
CASSLVGVETQYF
>TRBV29-1
CSVLKGAAPSYGYTF
>TRBV4-2
CASSQVAAPGYTF
>TRBV12-3/TRBV12-4
CASSQGTGTYNEQFF
>TRBV6-2/TRBV6-3
CASRRTEDLPQHF
>TRBV6-1
CASSEGPSSETQYF
>TRBV5-1
CASSPNGSPNYGYTF
>TRBV12-5
CASGLTRTETATGELFF
>TRBV6-5
CASGPFMGGSYEQYF
>TRBV5-1
CASSLEAEYNEQFF
>TRBV7-9
CASSVQISVSSYNSPLHF
>TRBV3-1
CASSQEAPSRFGQETQYF
>TRBV2
CASRGPSGGGTDTQYF
>TRBV6-6
CASSYWGSSYEQYF
>TRBV15
CATSSGPGTFF
>TRBV5-1
CASSQQWGTDTQYF
>TRBV24-1
CATLPGQGFTGELFF